This T cell receptor (beta chain) stems from a study of T cell repertoires in cytomegalovirus infection. Study-wide background: An indication of both CMV infection and matching HLA type came from public TCR beta signatures.

V lost 1 base and J 5 bases, leaving 17 bases between the germline ends. Germline CDR1 is DFQATT and CDR2 is SNEGSKA (reference sequence). The CDR3 contains 15 residues. Study-wide results and limits: Summed frequency of public TCR beta families distinguished CMV carriers with the relevant HLA.

TCRdb reprocessed the reads with MiXCR, giving one entry per CDR3 protein. Of 680,000 or so distinct CDR3 sequences in the sample, 33% were seen once. Notes on this clonotype: Its antigen is unidentified.

The chain is built from TRBV20-1 and TRBJ1-1; tentative D call: TRBD1 (5 bases). The sequences come from cultured PBMCs, collected from culture after CMV antigen stimulation. The TCR originated in a human donor in good health (CMV status not recorded). Some clones in this sample may be carry-over from other donors' samples. DNA of the CDR3: TGCAGTGCTAGAGTAATCGGGACTCCGGGGACTGAAGCTTTCTTT. As protein: CSARVIGTPGTEAFF.